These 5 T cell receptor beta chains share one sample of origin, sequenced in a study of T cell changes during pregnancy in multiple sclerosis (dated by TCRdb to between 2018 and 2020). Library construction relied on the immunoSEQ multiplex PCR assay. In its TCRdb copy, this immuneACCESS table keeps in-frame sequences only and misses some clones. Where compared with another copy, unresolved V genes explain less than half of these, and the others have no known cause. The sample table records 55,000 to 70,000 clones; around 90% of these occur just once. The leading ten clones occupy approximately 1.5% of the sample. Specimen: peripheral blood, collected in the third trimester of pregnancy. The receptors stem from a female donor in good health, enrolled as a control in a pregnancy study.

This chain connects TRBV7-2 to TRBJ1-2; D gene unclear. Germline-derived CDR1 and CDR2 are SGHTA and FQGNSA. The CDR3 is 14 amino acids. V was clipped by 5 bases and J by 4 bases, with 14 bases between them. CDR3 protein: CASSPGAGRYGYTF. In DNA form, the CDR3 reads TGTGCCAGCAGCCCGGGAGCGGGCCGCTATGGCTACACCTTC.

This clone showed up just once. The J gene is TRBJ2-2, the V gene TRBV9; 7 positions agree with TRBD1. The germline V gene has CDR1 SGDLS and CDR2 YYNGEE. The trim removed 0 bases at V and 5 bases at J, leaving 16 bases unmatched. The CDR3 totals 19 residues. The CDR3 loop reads CASSVALRTTRGKTGELFF. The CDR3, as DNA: TGTGCCAGCAGCGTAGCCTTGAGGACCACCAGGGGGAAAACCGGGGAGCTGTTTTTT.

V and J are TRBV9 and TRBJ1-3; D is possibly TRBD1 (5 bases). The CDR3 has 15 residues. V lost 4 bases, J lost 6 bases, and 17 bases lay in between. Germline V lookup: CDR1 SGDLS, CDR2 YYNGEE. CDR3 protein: CASSPSGTPINTIYF. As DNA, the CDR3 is TGTGCCAGCAGCCCTTCGGGGACTCCCATAAACACCATATATTTT.

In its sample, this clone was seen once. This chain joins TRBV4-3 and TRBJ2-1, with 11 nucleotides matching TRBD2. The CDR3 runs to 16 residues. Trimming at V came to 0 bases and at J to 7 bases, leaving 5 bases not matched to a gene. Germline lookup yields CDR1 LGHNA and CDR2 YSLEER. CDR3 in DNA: TGCGCCAGCAGCCAAGATTTAGCGGGGGGGCAAAATGAGCAGTTCTTC. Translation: CASSQDLAGGQNEQFF.

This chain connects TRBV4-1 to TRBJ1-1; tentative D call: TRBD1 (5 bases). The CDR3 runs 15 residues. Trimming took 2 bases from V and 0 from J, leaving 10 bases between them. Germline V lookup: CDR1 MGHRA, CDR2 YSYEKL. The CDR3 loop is CASSQTDRLNTEAFF. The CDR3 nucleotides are TGCGCCAGCAGCCAAACTGACAGACTGAACACTGAAGCTTTCTTT.